This entry lists 26 T cell receptor beta chains sequenced from one sample in a study of identifying expanded T cells in peripheral blood. Using immunoSEQ multiplex PCR, the repertoire was profiled, and TCRdb retains in-frame clones only, with some absent. The repertoire has under 90,000 clones, about 88% of them found once; the top ten carry approximately 2.6%. The specimen sequenced was blood. Receptors originate from a person aged 18-70 years in good health.

V and J are TRBV5-1 and TRBJ2-3, with D maybe TRBD2 (6 bases). The germline V gene encodes CDR1 SGHRS and CDR2 YFSETQ. The CDR3 totals 15 residues. Deletions cut 0 bases from V and 0 bases from J, with 8 bases between. The CDR3 loop reads CASSLGGGSTDTQYF. The CDR3 DNA reads TGCGCCAGCAGCTTGGGGGGAGGTAGCACAGATACGCAGTATTTT. The variable domain in full, completed from reference TRBV5-1 and TRBJ2-3, reads KAGVTQTPRYLIKTRGQQVTLSCSPISGHRSVSWYQQTPGQGLQFLFEYFSETQRNKGNFPGRFSGRQFSNSRSEMNVSTLELGDSALYLCASSLGGGSTDTQYFGPGTRLTVL.

The chain carries TRBV7-3 and TRBJ1-2; unclear D gene. The CDR3 spans 14 residues. The ends were cut back, 1 base at V and 7 bases at J, with 13 bases in the middle. Germline CDR1 is SGHTA and CDR2 is FQGTGA. The CDR3 here is CASSLSHIPAGYTF. CDR3 DNA sequence: TGTGCCAGCAGCTTAAGTCACATTCCGGCTGGCTACACCTTC.

This clone appeared a single time. The DNA for the CDR3 is TGCGCCAGCAGCCATGGTCGGGGCCTCTACGAGCAGTACTTC. This translates into CASSHGRGLYEQYF. The gene calls are TRBV4-3 and TRBJ2-7; D possibly matches TRBD1 or TRBD2 (5 bases each). The germline V and J ends were trimmed by 3 bases and 3 bases, with 12 bases remaining between them. The V gene's germline CDR1 is LGHNA and CDR2 YSLEER. The CDR3 contains 14 residues.

The sample holds a few counts of this clone. The CDR3 spells CASSHGSSGDTQYF. The CDR3 DNA is TGCGCCAGCAGCCACGGGTCGAGCGGGGATACGCAGTATTTT. J is TRBJ2-3 and V is TRBV4-3; D is possibly TRBD2 (6 bases). This CDR3 has 14 residues. Germline V gene lookup returns CDR1 LGHNA and CDR2 YSLEER. Trimming left V 3 bases short and J 6 bases short, with 13 bases between.

This sequence joins TRBV5-4 and TRBJ2-1; TRBD1 might be the D (5 bases). Germline V gives CDR1 SGHNT, CDR2 YYREEE (reference sequence). Between the trimmed V and J ends, which lost 2 bases and 10 bases, there was a span of 16 bases. This CDR3 is 14 amino acids long. The CDR3 loop reads CASSFPGDSEEQFF. DNA of the CDR3: TGTGCCAGCAGCTTCCCCGGCGACAGCGAGGAGCAGTTCTTC.

The chain is built from TRBV5-1 and TRBJ1-6, with D hard to call. Germline values: CDR1 SGHRS, CDR2 YFSETQ. Trimming left V 4 bases short and J 7 bases short, with 12 bases between. The CDR3 extends over 14 amino acids. Here the CDR3 reads CASSGGERNSPLHF. The CDR3 nucleotides read TGCGCCAGCAGCGGTGGGGAGAGGAATTCACCCCTCCACTTT.

V usage is TRBV6-5 and J usage is TRBJ2-3; D is undetermined. V lost 6 bases and J lost 2, with 3 bases in between. Germline CDR1 MNHEY, CDR2 SVGAGI. The CDR3 is made up of 11 amino acids. Written as DNA, the CDR3 is TGTGCCAGCAGCGACACAGATACGCAGTATTTT. Its translation is CASSDTDTQYF.

V and J are TRBV7-8 and TRBJ1-5; the D gene is possibly TRBD1 (5 bases). With 1 base removed from V and 2 bases from J, the gap between germline ends came to 9 bases. This CDR3 is built from 15 residues. Germline V lookup: CDR1 SGHVS, CDR2 FQNEAQ. The CDR3 DNA reads as TGTGCCAGCAGCTTAGGCAGGGTCGGCAATCAGCCCCAGCATTTT. Amino acid sequence: CASSLGRVGNQPQHF.

V is TRBV2 and J is TRBJ1-2, with 7 bases that match TRBD1. The V segment lost 6 bases and the J segment 2 bases; nucleotides outside the gene matches: 6. The germline CDR1 and CDR2 sequences are SNHLY and FYNNEI. The CDR3 sequence is 14 residues long. The CDR3 DNA follows: TGTGCCAGCAGCATCTGGACAGGCAACTATGGCTACACCTTC. Residues: CASSIWTGNYGYTF.

The V call is TRBV2, the J call TRBJ2-7; D gene uncertain. Looked up from germline, CDR1 is SNHLY and CDR2 is FYNNEI. The CDR3 has 14 residues. The V gene lost 8 bases and the J gene lost 2 bases, with 16 bases spanning the gap. In DNA form, the CDR3 reads TGTGCCAGCCTTCCCCTTCCACCCGCCTACGAGCAGTACTTC. Its protein is CASLPLPPAYEQYF.

V gene TRBV15 combines with J gene TRBJ2-7, with D possibly called TRBD1 or TRBD2 (6 bases each). CDR1 is LNHNV and CDR2 is YYDKDF in the germline V gene (reference sequence). The V end was cut by 0 bases, the J end by 3 bases, with 12 bases between. The length of the CDR3 is 15 residues. In DNA form, the CDR3 reads TGTGCCACCAGCAGAGAAAAAGGGGGGCTCTACGAGCAGTACTTC. Translating gives CATSREKGGLYEQYF.

The gene calls are TRBV21-1 and TRBJ1-2. TRBV21-1 is classified as a pseudogene. The CDR3 is 15 amino acids. CDR3 DNA sequence: TGTGCCAGCAGCATGAAGGCCAGCTCAGGAGGGGGCTACACCTTC. Its translation is CASSMKASSGGGYTF.

The gene calls are TRBV15 and TRBJ1-5, with 7 bases identical to TRBD1. This CDR3 region has 15 residues. V lost 3 bases and J lost 4; bases outside the gene matches: 6. Per germline, CDR1 LNHNV and CDR2 YYDKDF (reference sequence). CDR3 residues: CATSSGTAHNQPQHF. For the CDR3, the DNA is TGTGCCACCAGCAGCGGGACAGCCCATAATCAGCCCCAGCATTTT.

The J gene is TRBJ1-1, the V gene TRBV5-4; D uncertain. Germline-derived CDR1 and CDR2 are SGHNT and YYREEE (reference sequence). Trimming removed 1 base at V and 2 bases at J, with 6 bases between. This CDR3 is 13 amino acids long. CDR3 DNA: TGTGCCAGCAGCTTGAGGCCTAACACTGAAGCTTTCTTT. Its translation: CASSLRPNTEAFF.

This sequence joins TRBV11-2 and TRBJ2-1, with TRBD2 as a possible D gene (7 bases). Germline CDR1 SGHAT, CDR2 FQNNGV. V shed 1 base and J shed 4 bases, with 11 bases lying between them. CDR3 length equals 15 residues. DNA of the CDR3: TGTGCCAGCAGCTTAGTGGGGGGGGCTTACAATGAGCAGTTCTTC. Amino acids: CASSLVGGAYNEQFF. Together with reference TRBV11-2 and TRBJ2-1, the CDR3 gives the full variable domain: EAGVAQSPRYKIIEKRQSVAFWCNPISGHATLYWYQQILGQGPKLLIQFQNNGVVDDSQLPKDRFSAERLKGVDSTLKIQPAKLEDSAVYLCASSLVGGAYNEQFFGPGTRLTVL.

This sequence joins TRBV5-4 and TRBJ2-3; 7 positions agree with TRBD1. The V gene's germline CDR1 is SGHNT and CDR2 YYREEE (reference sequence). With V trimmed by 4 bases and J by 0 bases, 2 bases remained unmatched. The CDR3 is 14 residues long. The CDR3 here is CASSRQGSTDTQYF. As DNA, the CDR3 is TGTGCCAGCAGCCGACAGGGAAGCACAGATACGCAGTATTTT.

The V and J genes are TRBV11-2 and TRBJ2-1; the D is unclear. CDR1 is SGHAT and CDR2 is FQNNGV in the germline V gene. This CDR3 is built from 11 residues. V shed 1 base and J shed 9 bases, with 4 bases lying between them. CDR3 amino acids: CASSLVSEQFF. In DNA form, the CDR3 reads TGTGCCAGCAGCTTAGTGTCTGAGCAGTTCTTC.

The chain combines TRBV10-3 with TRBJ2-3, with 13 bases aligning to TRBD2. The CDR3 is made up of 18 amino acids. Germline V gene sequence: CDR1 ENHRY, CDR2 SYGVKD. Trimming at V came to 0 bases and at J to 2 bases, leaving 5 bases not matched to a gene. In DNA form, the CDR3 reads TGTGCCATCAGTGAGTCGAGGACTAGCGGGAGCCCCACAGATACGCAGTATTTT. Encoded protein: CAISESRTSGSPTDTQYF.

The rearrangement uses TRBV4-3 and TRBJ2-3; possible D gene TRBD2, 5 bases. Trimming cost V 0 bases and J 4 bases, with 11 bases left between them. This CDR3 region has 15 residues. Germline V CDR1 and CDR2: LGHNA, YSLEER. The CDR3 protein is CASSQDAGLPDTQYF. DNA for the CDR3: TGCGCCAGCAGCCAAGATGCGGGCCTCCCAGATACGCAGTATTTT.

The chain recombines TRBV2 with TRBJ2-5; D perhaps matches TRBD2 (6 bases). Per germline, CDR1 SNHLY and CDR2 FYNNEI. V lost 5 bases to trimming and J lost 3 bases, with 19 bases between them. The CDR3 is 16 residues long. CDR3 residues: CASSYGGLRGEETQYF. CDR3 sequence (DNA): TGTGCCAGCAGTTACGGCGGACTACGAGGGGAAGAGACCCAGTACTTC.

The genes are TRBV2 and TRBJ2-7, with TRBD2 matching 10 bases. Per germline, CDR1 SNHLY and CDR2 FYNNEI. There are 15 residues in the CDR3. CDR3 sequence (DNA): TGTTCGGGAGGGCTAGCGGGAGTCAGAGGCTACGAGCAGTACTTC. Amino acid sequence: CSGGLAGVRGYEQYF.

The V gene is TRBV10-1, the J gene TRBJ2-5; D not certain. The germline V gene encodes CDR1 WNHNN and CDR2 SYGVQD (reference sequence). The V gene lost 8 bases and the J gene lost 7 bases, with 14 bases spanning the gap. The CDR3 length is 12 residues. The CDR3 coding sequence is TGCGCCAGCTCGGACGGAGCTCGGACCCAGTACTTC. Encoded protein: CASSDGARTQYF.

The rearrangement links TRBV5-4 to TRBJ2-1; 15 bases are a match to TRBD2. Germline V lookup: CDR1 SGHNT, CDR2 YYREEE (reference sequence). This CDR3 comprises 20 residues. V gave up 4 bases and J gave up 12 bases; unmatched junction bases: 23. The CDR3 here is CASSGQGTSGGHSSVYGQFF. CDR3 DNA sequence: TGTGCCAGCAGCGGACAAGGGACTAGCGGGGGGCATTCTAGTGTATATGGGCAGTTCTTC.

The V call is TRBV5-4, the J call TRBJ1-1; D gene unclear. CDR3 length: 13 residues. V lost 0 bases to trimming and J lost 2 bases, with 5 bases between them. In germline, CDR1 is SGHNT, CDR2 YYREEE (reference sequence). CDR3 bases: TGTGCCAGCAGCTTGGGGGGAAACACTGAAGCTTTCTTT. Translated: CASSLGGNTEAFF.

The chain carries TRBV6-5 and TRBJ2-7, with D unclear. V lost 7 bases and J 1 base, leaving 11 bases between the germline ends. The CDR3 contains 13 residues. Germline CDR1 is MNHEY and CDR2 is SVGAGI. CDR3 sequence: CASTPGGSYEQYF. CDR3 nucleotides: TGTGCCAGCACCCCCGGCGGATCCTACGAGCAGTACTTC.

V is TRBV7-6 and J is TRBJ2-2, with 10 bases matching TRBD2. The CDR3 length is 17 residues. The germline gives CDR1 SGHVS, CDR2 FNYEAQ. Germline trimming cut 4 bases from V and 2 bases from J; bases unmatched to any gene: 7. CDR3 amino acids: CASSSASGGPNTGELFF. CDR3 nucleotides: TGTGCCAGCAGCTCGGCTAGCGGGGGCCCTAACACCGGGGAGCTGTTTTTT.